This T cell receptor beta chain stems from a study of blood T cell repertoires in COVID-19. At the level of the study: Donors in the United States, Italy and Spain gave samples during acute or convalescent COVID-19. The cDNA or gDNA used as material had been derived from T cells, B-cell-depleted T cells, or PBMCs.

In the authors' workflow: Amplification with reference gene primers provided the estimates of nucleated cell counts. Measured with immunoSEQ multiplex PCR; TCRdb has only the in-frame clones, and not every one. The V and J calls and the clone size are those of that table, but D and trimming were determined from the DNA. Found here are a few hundred thousand clones, 80% to 90% of them singletons; the top ten hold roughly 4%. Each participant's cohort was designated according to participant-reported clinical history. The origin of this receptor is a woman in her 30s who had recovered from COVID-19. The sample was PBMCs or T cells enriched from blood (not recorded which).

CDR3 region: CASSHATGTRETQYF. Here the CDR3 DNA reads TGCGCCAGCAGCCACGCGACAGGGACTCGGGAGACCCAGTACTTC. V gene TRBV4-1 combines with J gene TRBJ2-5; D is possibly TRBD1 (7 bases). Germline V lookup: CDR1 MGHRA, CDR2 YSYEKL. V lost 3 bases, J lost 5 bases, and 16 bases lay in between. This CDR3 has 15 residues.